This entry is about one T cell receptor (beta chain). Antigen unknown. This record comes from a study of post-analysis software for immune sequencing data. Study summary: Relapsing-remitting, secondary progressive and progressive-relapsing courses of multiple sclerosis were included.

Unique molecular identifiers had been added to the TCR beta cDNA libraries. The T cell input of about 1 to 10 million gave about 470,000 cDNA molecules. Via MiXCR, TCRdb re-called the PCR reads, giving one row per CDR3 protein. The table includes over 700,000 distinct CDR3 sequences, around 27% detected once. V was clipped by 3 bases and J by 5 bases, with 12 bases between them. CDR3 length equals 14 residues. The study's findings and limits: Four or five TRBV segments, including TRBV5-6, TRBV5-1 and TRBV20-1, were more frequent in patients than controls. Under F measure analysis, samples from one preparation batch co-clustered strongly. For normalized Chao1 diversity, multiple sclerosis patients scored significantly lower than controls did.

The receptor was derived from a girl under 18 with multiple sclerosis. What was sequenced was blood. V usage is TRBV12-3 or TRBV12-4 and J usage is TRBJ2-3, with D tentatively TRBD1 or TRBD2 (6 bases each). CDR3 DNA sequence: TGTGCCAGCAGTTTTGGGGGGCGTGTAGATACGCAGTATTTT. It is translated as CASSFGGRVDTQYF.